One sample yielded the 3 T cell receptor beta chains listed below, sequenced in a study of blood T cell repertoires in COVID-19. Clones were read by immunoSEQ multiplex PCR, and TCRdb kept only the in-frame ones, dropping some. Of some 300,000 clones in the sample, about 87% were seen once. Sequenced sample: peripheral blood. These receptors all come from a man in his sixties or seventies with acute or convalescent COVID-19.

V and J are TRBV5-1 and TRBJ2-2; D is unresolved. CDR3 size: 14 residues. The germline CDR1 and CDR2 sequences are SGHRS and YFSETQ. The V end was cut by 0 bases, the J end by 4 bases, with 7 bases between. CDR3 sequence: CASSLDLSTGELFF. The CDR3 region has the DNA TGCGCCAGCAGCTTGGATCTTAGCACCGGGGAGCTGTTTTTT. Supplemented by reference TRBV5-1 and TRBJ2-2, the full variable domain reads KAGVTQTPRYLIKTRGQQVTLSCSPISGHRSVSWYQQTPGQGLQFLFEYFSETQRNKGNFPGRFSGRQFSNSRSEMNVSTLELGDSALYLCASSLDLSTGELFFGEGSRLTVL.

The CDR3 here is CASSPFRDRLYEQYF. As DNA, the CDR3 is TGTGCCAGCAGTCCCTTCCGGGACAGACTCTACGAGCAGTACTTC. This chain joins TRBV7-8 and TRBJ2-7; 7 nucleotides agree with TRBD1. Germline CDR1 SGHVS, CDR2 FQNEAQ. After removal of 6 bases from V and 3 bases from J, the junction contained 11 bases not matched to a gene. There are 15 residues in the CDR3. The full variable domain, its missing parts supplied by reference TRBV7-8 and TRBJ2-7, is GAGVSQSPRYKVAKRGQDVALRCDPISGHVSLFWYQQALGQGPEFLTYFQNEAQLDKSGLPSDRFFAERPEGSVSTLKIQRTQQEDSAVYLCASSPFRDRLYEQYFGPGTRLTVT.

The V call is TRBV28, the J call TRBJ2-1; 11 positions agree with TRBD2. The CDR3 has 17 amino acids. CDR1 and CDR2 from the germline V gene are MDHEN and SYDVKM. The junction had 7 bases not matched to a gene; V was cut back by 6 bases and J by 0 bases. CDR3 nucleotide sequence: TGTGCCAGCAGGGGGGAGGGACTAGCGGTCTCCTACAATGAGCAGTTCTTC. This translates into CASRGEGLAVSYNEQFF.